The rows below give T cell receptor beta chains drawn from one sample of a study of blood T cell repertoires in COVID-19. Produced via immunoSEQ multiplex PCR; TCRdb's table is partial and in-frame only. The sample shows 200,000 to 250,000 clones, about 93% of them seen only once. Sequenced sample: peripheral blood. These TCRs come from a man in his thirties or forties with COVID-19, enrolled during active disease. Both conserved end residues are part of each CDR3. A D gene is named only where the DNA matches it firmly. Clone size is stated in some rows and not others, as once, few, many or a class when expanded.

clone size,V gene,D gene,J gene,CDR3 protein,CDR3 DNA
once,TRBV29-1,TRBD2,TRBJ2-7,CSVEGSGGPGEQYF,TGCAGCGTTGAAGGTAGCGGGGGGCCAGGCGAGCAGTACTTC
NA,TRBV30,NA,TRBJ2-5,CAWSVSSGETQYF,TGTGCCTGGAGTGTCTCTTCGGGGGAGACCCAGTACTTC
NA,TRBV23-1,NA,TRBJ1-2,CARIRRGRYGYTF,TGCGCCAGGATTCGACGAGGGCGCTATGGCTACACCTTC
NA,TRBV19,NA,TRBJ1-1,CASQAAGVSNTEAFF,TGTGCCAGTCAAGCGGCCGGGGTCTCTAACACTGAAGCTTTCTTT
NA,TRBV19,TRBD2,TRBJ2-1,CASSITRLARSYNEQFF,TGTGCCAGTAGTATCACTCGACTAGCCCGCTCCTACAATGAGCAGTTCTTC
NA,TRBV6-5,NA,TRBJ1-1,CASSSGVTEAFF,TGTGCCAGCAGCTCAGGGGTGACTGAAGCTTTCTTT
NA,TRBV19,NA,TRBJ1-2,CATHGGAVYGYTF,TGTGCCACCCACGGGGGGGCCGTTTATGGCTACACCTTC
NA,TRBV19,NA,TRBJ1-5,CASSILGQPQHF,TGTGCCAGTAGTATTCTCGGGCAGCCCCAGCATTTT
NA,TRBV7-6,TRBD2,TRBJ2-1,CASSLGGLADNEQFF,TGTGCCAGCAGCTTAGGAGGTCTAGCGGACAATGAGCAGTTCTTC
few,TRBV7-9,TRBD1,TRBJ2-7,CASSLRDRVGEQYF,TGTGCCAGCAGCTTACGGGACAGGGTTGGCGAGCAGTACTTC
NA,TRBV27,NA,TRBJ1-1,CASSKMDSINTEAFF,TGTGCCAGCAGCAAGATGGACAGCATTAACACTGAAGCTTTCTTT
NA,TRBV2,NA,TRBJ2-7,CASSEGGTYEQYF,TGTGCCAGCAGTGAGGGAGGAACCTACGAGCAGTACTTC
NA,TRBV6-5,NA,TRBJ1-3,CASSYSRSIGNTIYF,TGTGCCAGCAGTTACTCGAGATCCATTGGAAACACCATATATTTT
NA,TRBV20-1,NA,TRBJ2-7,CSARAGYEQYF,TGCAGTGCCCGGGCGGGCTACGAGCAGTACTTC
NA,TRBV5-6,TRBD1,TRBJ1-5,CASSYPGGNQPQHF,TGTGCCAGCAGTTACCCAGGGGGGAATCAGCCCCAGCATTTT
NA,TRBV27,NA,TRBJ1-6,CASSLTPRGRSPLHF,TGTGCCAGCAGTTTGACCCCGCGGGGGCGGTCACCCCTCCACTTT
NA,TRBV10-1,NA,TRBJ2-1,CASMDSVSSYNEQFF,TGCGCCAGCATGGACAGCGTAAGCTCCTACAATGAGCAGTTCTTC
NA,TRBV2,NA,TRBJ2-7,CASSVGLYEQYF,TGTGCCAGCAGTGTTGGACTGTACGAGCAGTACTTC
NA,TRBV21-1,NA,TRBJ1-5,CASSRCPGTGGSPQPQHF,TGTGCCAGCAGCCGATGTCCCGGGACAGGGGGCTCGCCTCAGCCCCAGCATTTT
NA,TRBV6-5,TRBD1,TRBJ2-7,CAVGTGNSYEQYF,TGTGCCGTCGGGACAGGGAACTCCTACGAGCAGTACTTC
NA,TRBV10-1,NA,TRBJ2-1,CASSEGGGNEQFF,TGCGCCAGCAGTGAAGGGGGGGGCAATGAGCAGTTCTTC
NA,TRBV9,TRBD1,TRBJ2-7,CASSVSGTAYEQYF,TGTGCCAGCAGCGTTTCCGGGACAGCCTACGAGCAGTACTTC
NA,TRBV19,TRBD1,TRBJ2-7,CASRPTGVGAEQYF,TGTGCCAGTAGACCGACAGGGGTAGGGGCCGAGCAGTACTTC
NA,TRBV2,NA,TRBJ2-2,CASSARIPGELFF,TGTGCCAGCAGTGCGAGAATTCCCGGGGAGCTGTTTTTT
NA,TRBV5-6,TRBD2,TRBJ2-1,CASSPGLAGGDEQFF,TGTGCCAGCAGCCCGGGACTAGCGGGGGGGGATGAGCAGTTCTTC
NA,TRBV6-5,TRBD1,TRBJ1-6,CASSPRTGDSSPLHF,TGTGCCAGCAGTCCACGGACAGGGGACAGTTCACCCCTCCACTTT
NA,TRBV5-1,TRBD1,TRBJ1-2,CASSMTGANYGYTF,TGCGCCAGCAGCATGACAGGGGCCAACTATGGCTACACCTTC
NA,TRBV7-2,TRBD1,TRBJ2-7,CASSLFGQGVSYEQYF,TGTGCCAGCAGCTTATTCGGACAGGGGGTCTCCTACGAGCAGTACTTC
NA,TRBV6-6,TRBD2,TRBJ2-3,CASSYSGLAGGHTQYF,TGTGCCAGCAGTTACTCAGGACTAGCGGGGGGTCATACGCAGTATTTT
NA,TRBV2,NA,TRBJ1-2,CASSENGGGSYGYTF,TGTGCCAGCAGTGAAAACGGGGGGGGCAGCTATGGCTACACCTTC
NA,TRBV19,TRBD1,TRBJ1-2,CASSIGGTALYGYTF,TGTGCCAGTAGTATAGGCGGGACAGCCCTTTATGGCTACACCTTC
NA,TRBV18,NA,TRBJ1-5,CASSPDTGFNQPQHF,TGTGCCAGCTCCCCCGATACAGGGTTCAATCAGCCCCAGCATTTT
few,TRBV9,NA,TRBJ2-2,CASSVAGWSTGELFF,TGTGCCAGCAGCGTAGCCGGGTGGAGCACCGGGGAGCTGTTTTTT
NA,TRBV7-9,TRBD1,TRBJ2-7,CASSLNPGGMHEQYF,TGTGCCAGCAGCTTAAATCCAGGGGGAATGCACGAGCAGTACTTC
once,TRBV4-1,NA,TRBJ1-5,CASSQDPLWGRVSNQPQHF,TGCGCCAGCAGCCAAGACCCGTTATGGGGCCGGGTCTCCAATCAGCCCCAGCATTTT
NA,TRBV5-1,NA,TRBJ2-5,CASSLGLETQYF,TGCGCCAGCAGCCTCGGTTTAGAGACCCAGTACTTC
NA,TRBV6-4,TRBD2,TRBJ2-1,CASSDVGGGTDEQFF,TGTGCCAGCAGTGACGTCGGGGGAGGGACGGATGAGCAGTTCTTC
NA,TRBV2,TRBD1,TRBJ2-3,CASSRTGNTDTQYF,TGTGCCAGCAGTCGGACAGGGAACACAGATACGCAGTATTTT
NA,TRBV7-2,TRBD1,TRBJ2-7,CASSPGTGVYEQYF,TGTGCCAGCAGCCCAGGGACAGGGGTCTACGAGCAGTACTTC
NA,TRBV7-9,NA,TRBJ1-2,CASSLGGDGYTF,TGTGCCAGCAGCTTAGGGGGGGATGGCTACACCTTC
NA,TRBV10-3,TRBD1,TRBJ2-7,CAISDAGTANSYEQYF,TGTGCCATCAGTGACGCCGGGACAGCCAACTCCTACGAGCAGTACTTC
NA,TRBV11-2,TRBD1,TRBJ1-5,CASSLGQGLGQPQHF,TGTGCCAGCAGCTTAGGACAGGGGCTTGGGCAGCCCCAGCATTTT
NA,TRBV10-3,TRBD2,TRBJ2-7,CAISTGTSGGIDYEQYF,TGTGCCATCAGTACCGGGACTAGCGGGGGAATAGACTACGAGCAGTACTTC
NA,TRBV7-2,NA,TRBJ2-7,CASSAYGSNYEQYF,TGTGCCAGCAGCGCCTACGGGAGTAACTACGAGCAGTACTTC
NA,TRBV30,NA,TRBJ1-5,CAWSFRVGNQPQHF,TGTGCCTGGAGTTTTCGGGTCGGTAATCAGCCCCAGCATTTT